Listed below are T cell receptor beta chains from one sample, sequenced in a study of siplizumab effects on memory and regulatory T cells. Libraries were prepared by immunoSEQ multiplex PCR; TCRdb keeps only in-frame clonotypes and omits some of them. This table holds about 100,000 clones, over 90% found once. The specimen was non-Treg CD4+ T cells sorted from blood. Receptor source: a human donor in good health. The CDR3 runs from the conserved cysteine through the conserved F or W. A D gene is named only where the DNA matches it firmly. The size of a clone is reported for some rows only, either as once, few or many, or as a class for expanded clones.

- TRBJ2-3 TRBD2 TRBV10-1 TGCGCCAGCAGTGAGGGCGGACTAGCGGGCCTCACAGATACGCAGTATTTT CASSEGGLAGLTDTQYF
- TRBJ2-3 - TRBV7-6 TGTGCCAGCACCCCTAGGGCTAGTTCTGTAGATACGCAGTATTTT CASTPRASSVDTQYF
once TRBJ2-7 - TRBV6-1 TGTGCCAGCCAATCCTTTTACGGGAGCACAAAGGAGCAGTACTTC CASQSFYGSTKEQYF
- TRBJ1-5 - TRBV28 TGTGCCAGCAGTGCCCAAATTAGCAATCAGCCCCAGCATTTT CASSAQISNQPQHF
- TRBJ2-2 TRBD1 TRBV18 TGTGCCAGCTCACAACCGGGACAGACCTACACCGGGGAGCTGTTTTTT CASSQPGQTYTGELFF
- TRBJ2-7 - TRBV6-1 TGTGCCAGCAGTTACGCCGGGAAGCAGTACTTC CASSYAGKQYF
- TRBJ1-5 - TRBV2 TGTGCCAGCAGTGATTGGAGAAATCAGCCCCAGCATTTT CASSDWRNQPQHF
- TRBJ1-5 TRBD1 TRBV28 TGTGCCAGCAGTTCCCCGACAGGGGGCTATCAGCCCCAGCATTTT CASSSPTGGYQPQHF
once TRBJ2-7 - TRBV11-2 TGTGCCAGCAGCTCTCAAATCTACGAGCAGTACTTC CASSSQIYEQYF
- TRBJ2-1 TRBD2 TRBV9 TGTGCCAGCAGTGGGGGGCTAGCGGGGCGGTACTCCTACAATGAGCAGTTCTTC CASSGGLAGRYSYNEQFF
- TRBJ2-3 TRBD1 TRBV5-6 TGTGCCAGCAGCTCCGACAGGGTGACGCAGTATTTT CASSSDRVTQYF
- TRBJ2-7 TRBD1 TRBV28 TGTGCCAGTGTAAAGGACAGGAGCTCCTACGAGCAGTACTTC CASVKDRSSYEQYF
- TRBJ2-7 TRBD1 TRBV28 TGTGCCAGCAGTCCCGGCGGGACAGGGGCTCGCGAGCAGTACTTC CASSPGGTGAREQYF
- TRBJ1-1 - TRBV25-1 TGTGCCAGCAGGACGGGACTCTCTAGAGCGGACACTGAAGCTTTCTTT CASRTGLSRADTEAFF
- TRBJ2-7 - TRBV6-5 TGTGCCAGCCAAAAGAGCGGATTGAACTACGAGCAGTACTTC CASQKSGLNYEQYF
- TRBJ2-3 TRBD2 TRBV5-1 TGCGCCAGCAGCTTGTTCGCTAGCGGGGCGTCAGATACGCAGTATTTT CASSLFASGASDTQYF
- TRBJ1-4 - TRBV10-1 TGCGCCAGCAGGGCGGGCCAGGGAACTAATGAAAAACTGTTTTTT CASRAGQGTNEKLFF
once TRBJ1-5 TRBD1 TRBV19 TGTGCCAGTAGTACGGACAGGGCCGGTCAGCCCCAGCATTTT CASSTDRAGQPQHF
- TRBJ2-7 - TRBV28 TGTGCCAGCAGCCCGGCAGGGCGTCGTTGGGAGGAGCAGTACTTC CASSPAGRRWEEQYF
- TRBJ1-2 TRBD1 TRBV14 TGTGCCAGCAGCCGAAACAGGGGCGATGGAGGCTACACCTTC CASSRNRGDGGYTF
- TRBJ1-5 TRBD1 TRBV14 TGTGCCAGCAGTCGGACAGGGAATCAGCCCCAGCATTTT CASSRTGNQPQHF
- TRBJ1-4 - TRBV6-4 TGTGCCAGCAGTGACAGGGCCTTTGAGGGGGAACTGTTTTTT CASSDRAFEGELFF
few TRBJ1-2 - TRBV11-2 TGTGCCAGCAGTCGAGGGGCTGGACTTTTCTATGGCTACACCTTC CASSRGAGLFYGYTF
- TRBJ1-5 TRBD1 TRBV28 TGTGCCAGCACCCAGCCCGGACAGGCCAGGCAGCCCCAGCATTTT CASTQPGQARQPQHF
once TRBJ2-7 - TRBV6-1 TGTGCCAGCAGTGAATACGCGATCTACGAGCAGTACTTC CASSEYAIYEQYF
- TRBJ1-5 - TRBV28 TGTGCCAGCACGGGGAAGCAGCACAATCAGCCCCAGCATTTT CASTGKQHNQPQHF
- TRBJ1-1 - TRBV27 TGTGCCAGCAAAGACCAGATGAACACTGAAGCTTTCTTT CASKDQMNTEAFF
- TRBJ1-2 - TRBV5-5 TGTGCCAGCAGCCCCGGTGTCGCTAATGGCTACACCTTC CASSPGVANGYTF
- TRBJ1-1 - TRBV2 TGTGCCACGGGACAAAGCATGAACACTGAAGCTTTCTTT CATGQSMNTEAFF
- TRBJ1-2 TRBD1 TRBV7-9 TGTGCCAGCACCCCAGGGACAGTAGGCTACACCTTC CASTPGTVGYTF
- TRBJ2-7 TRBD2 TRBV7-3 TGTGCCAGCAGCCTCGGGACTAGCGGGAGGGCCGAGCAGTACTTC CASSLGTSGRAEQYF
- TRBJ2-3 TRBD2 TRBV15 TGTGCCACCAGCCCCGGCGGAGCGGGACGCACAGATACGCAGTATTTT CATSPGGAGRTDTQYF
- TRBJ1-5 - TRBV18 TGTGCCAGCTCACCTAGCAGGGATGGTCAGCCCCAGCATTTT CASSPSRDGQPQHF
- TRBJ1-4 - TRBV10-1 TGCGCCAGCAGTGCCCTCCGTAATGAAAAACTGTTTTTT CASSALRNEKLFF
- TRBJ2-3 - TRBV18 TGTGCCAGCCCCCCCGTGGGCATGTGGGTGTCAGATACGCAGTATTTT CASPPVGMWVSDTQYF
- TRBJ2-3 - TRBV5-4 TGTGCCAGCTCCTGGGCCGGGGCAGATACGCAGTATTTT CASSWAGADTQYF
- TRBJ1-4 - TRBV30 TGTGCCTGGCGTTCCGCCTGGGGGCGGGAAAAACTGTTTTTT CAWRSAWGREKLFF
once TRBJ2-3 - TRBV19 TGTGCCAGTAGTAGTAGCGTGGATACGCAGTATTTT CASSSSVDTQYF
- TRBJ2-2 TRBD2 TRBV6-5 TGTGCCAGCACTGTAGCGGGAGCGAACACCGGGGAGCTGTTTTTT CASTVAGANTGELFF
- TRBJ1-2 TRBD1 TRBV28 TGTGCCAGCAGACGGACAGGGTCCTTTGGCTACACCTTC CASRRTGSFGYTF
- TRBJ2-1 TRBD2 TRBV11-3 TGTGCCAGCAGCACCCAGGGAGGGCAACCCTACAATGAGCAGTTCTTC CASSTQGGQPYNEQFF
once TRBJ2-2 - TRBV5-1 TGCGCCAGCAGCTTGGAGGCCAGCTTCACCGGGGAGCTGTTTTTT CASSLEASFTGELFF
- TRBJ2-3 - TRBV28 TGTGCCAGCAGAGGCAGGGAGAGGGATACGCAGTATTTT CASRGRERDTQYF